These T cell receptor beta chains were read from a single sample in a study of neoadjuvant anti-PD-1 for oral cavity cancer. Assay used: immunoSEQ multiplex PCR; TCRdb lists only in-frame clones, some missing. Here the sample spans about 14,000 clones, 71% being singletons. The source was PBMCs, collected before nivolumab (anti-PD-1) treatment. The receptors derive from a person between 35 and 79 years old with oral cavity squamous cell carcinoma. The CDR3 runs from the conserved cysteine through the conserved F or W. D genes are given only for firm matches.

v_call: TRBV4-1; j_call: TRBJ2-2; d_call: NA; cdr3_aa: CASQPMGPNTGELFF
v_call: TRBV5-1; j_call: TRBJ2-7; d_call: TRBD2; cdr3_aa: CASSDLAGFYEQYF
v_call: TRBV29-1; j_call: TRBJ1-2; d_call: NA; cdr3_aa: CSVAPDGYGYTF
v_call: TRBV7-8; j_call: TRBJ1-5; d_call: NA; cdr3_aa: CASSLEGNSNQPQHF
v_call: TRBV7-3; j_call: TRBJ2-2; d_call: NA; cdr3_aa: CASSQRQIHNTGELFF
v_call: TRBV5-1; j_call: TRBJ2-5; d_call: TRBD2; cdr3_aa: CASKSWGASGEETQYF
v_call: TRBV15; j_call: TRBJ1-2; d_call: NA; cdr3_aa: CATSIARTKGSGYTF
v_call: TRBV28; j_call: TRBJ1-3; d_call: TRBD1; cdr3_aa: CASRTGAMSGNTIYF
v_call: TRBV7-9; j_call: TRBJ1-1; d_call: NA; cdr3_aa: CASSPIPHNEAFF
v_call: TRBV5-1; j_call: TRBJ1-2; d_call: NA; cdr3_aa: CASSLAVDRSDASTYGYTF
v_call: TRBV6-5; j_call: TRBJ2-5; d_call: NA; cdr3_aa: CASGFGYQETQYF
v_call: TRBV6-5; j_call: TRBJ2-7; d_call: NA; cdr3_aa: CASSYSIKPVRWEQYF
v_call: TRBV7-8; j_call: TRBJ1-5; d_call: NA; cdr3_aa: CASSLSPGSSNQPQHF
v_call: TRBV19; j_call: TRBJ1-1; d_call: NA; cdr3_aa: CASSPGGSGNTEAFF
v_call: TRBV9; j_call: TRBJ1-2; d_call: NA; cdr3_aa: CASSPGLGDGYTF
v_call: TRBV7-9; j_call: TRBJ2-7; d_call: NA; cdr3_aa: CASSLTRDSYEQYF
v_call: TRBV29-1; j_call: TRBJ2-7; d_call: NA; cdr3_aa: CSVGTTGNLYEQYF
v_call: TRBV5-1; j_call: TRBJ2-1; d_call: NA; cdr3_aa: CASSLVPRSSYNEQFF
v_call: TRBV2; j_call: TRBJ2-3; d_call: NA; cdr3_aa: CASSWTGLKADTQYF
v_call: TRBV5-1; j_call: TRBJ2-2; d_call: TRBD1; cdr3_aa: CASSYGQGNTGELFF
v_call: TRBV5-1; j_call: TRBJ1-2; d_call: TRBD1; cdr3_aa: CASSPDRGDYTF
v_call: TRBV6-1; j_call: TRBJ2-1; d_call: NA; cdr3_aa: CASSALPGKGSYNEQFF
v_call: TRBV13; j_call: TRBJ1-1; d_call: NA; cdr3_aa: CASSLGRYWGTEAFF
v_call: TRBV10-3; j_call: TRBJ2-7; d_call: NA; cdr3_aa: CAISGRASSYEQYF
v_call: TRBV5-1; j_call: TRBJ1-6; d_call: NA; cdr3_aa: CASAVGDYNSPLHF
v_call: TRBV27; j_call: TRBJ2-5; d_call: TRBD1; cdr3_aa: CASSLFSGQGVETQYF
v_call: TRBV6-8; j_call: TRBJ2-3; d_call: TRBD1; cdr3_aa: CASRPQTGFLNTQYF
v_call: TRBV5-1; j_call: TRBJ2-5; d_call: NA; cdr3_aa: CASRGDLGQTQYF
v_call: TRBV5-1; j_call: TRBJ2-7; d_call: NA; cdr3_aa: CASSLPAVAGHEEQYF
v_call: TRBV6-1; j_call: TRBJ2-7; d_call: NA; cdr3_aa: CAGQDGRSYEQYF
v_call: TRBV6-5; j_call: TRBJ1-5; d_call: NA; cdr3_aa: CASSNSQGGQPQHF
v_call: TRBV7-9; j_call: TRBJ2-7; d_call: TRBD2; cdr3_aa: CASSRGGPLIEQYF
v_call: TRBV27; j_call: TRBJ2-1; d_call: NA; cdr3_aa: CASSFASARNEQFF
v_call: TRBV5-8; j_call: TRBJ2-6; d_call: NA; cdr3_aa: CASSSTSSGANVLTF
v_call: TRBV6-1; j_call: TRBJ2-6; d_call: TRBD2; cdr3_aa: CASSVPPGRAGTTRTNVLTF
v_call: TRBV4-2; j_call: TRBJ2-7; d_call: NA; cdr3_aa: CASSQDRGSLYEQYF
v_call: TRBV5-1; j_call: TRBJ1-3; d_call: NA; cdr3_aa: CASSLGGGGLSGNTIYF
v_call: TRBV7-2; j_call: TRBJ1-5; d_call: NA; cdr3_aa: CASSSPPQPQHF
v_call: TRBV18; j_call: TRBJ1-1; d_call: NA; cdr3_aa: CASSPLDGGMFMNTEAFF
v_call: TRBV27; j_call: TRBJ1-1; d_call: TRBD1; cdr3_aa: CASSLRGQGAGNTEAFF
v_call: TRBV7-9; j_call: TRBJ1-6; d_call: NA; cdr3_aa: CASSSPGDNSPLHF
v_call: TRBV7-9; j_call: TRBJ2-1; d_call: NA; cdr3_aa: CASRNRANEQFF
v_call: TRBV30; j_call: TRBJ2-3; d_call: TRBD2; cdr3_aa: CAWTDRAGSADTQYF
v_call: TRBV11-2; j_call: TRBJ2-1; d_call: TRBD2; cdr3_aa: CASSLGLSSGRVGNEQFF
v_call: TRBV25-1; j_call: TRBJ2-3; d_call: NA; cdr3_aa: CASSAWFGGSSTDTQYF
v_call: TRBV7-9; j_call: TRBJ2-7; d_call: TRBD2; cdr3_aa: CASTPGTSGRGTVQYF
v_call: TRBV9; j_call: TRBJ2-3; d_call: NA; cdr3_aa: CASSVALDTQYF
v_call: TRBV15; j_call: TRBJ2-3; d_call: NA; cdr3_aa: CATSRAKSSEDTQYF
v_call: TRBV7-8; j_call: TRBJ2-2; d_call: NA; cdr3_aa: CASTSVWAGELFF
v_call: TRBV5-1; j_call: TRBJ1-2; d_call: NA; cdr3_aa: CASSRGFYGYTF
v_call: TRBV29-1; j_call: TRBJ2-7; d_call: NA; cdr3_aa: CSVESAAYEQYF
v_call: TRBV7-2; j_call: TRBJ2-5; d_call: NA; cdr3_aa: CASSLLETQYF
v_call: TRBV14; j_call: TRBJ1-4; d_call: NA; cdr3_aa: CASSQSAPGSEKLFF